The source of this TCR beta chain is a study of lymphopenia after photon versus proton radiotherapy (dated by TCRdb to the late 2010s). At the level of the whole study: The study compared the immunological effects of photon versus proton radiation therapy in patients with gastrointestinal tumors who developed high-grade lymphopenia. The cohort included over 15 patients with gastrointestinal tumors who developed lymphopenia after receiving either photon or proton therapy. The goal of the study was to characterize the differences between the two radiation modalities in how they affect the immune system.

On this clone: There is no known antigen for this receptor. Base qualities were left out, and no much larger clone turns up one base away.

As encoded in the germline V gene, CDR1 is LGHNA while CDR2 is YSLEER. From cysteine to phenylalanine, the CDR3 is 16 amino acids long. The only DNA kept is the CDR3, 48 bases in frame from the first base. Deletion took 0 bases off V and 0 bases off J, with a span of 6 bases between the germline ends. The paper as a whole reports these results and caveats: During treatment, patients who received photon therapy lost naive T cells and TCR diversity and gained effector/memory populations, whereas patients who received proton therapy remained relatively stable. The survival association was assessed only in patients who died, and better survival with proton therapy was presented by the authors as a possibility rather than a demonstrated result. Across the cohort, an inverse correlation was found between a larger post-nadir drop in TCR diversity and overall survival time among patients who died. After the lymphocyte count nadir, photon-treated repertoires showed oligoclonal expansion, especially of CD8+ Temra cells, which drove the drop in diversity.

The method behind the library was the immunoSEQ multiplex PCR assay. T cell repertoires were profiled by deep sequencing of rearranged TCR beta loci, alongside multiparametric flow cytometry. TCRdb took this table from immuneACCESS and kept in-frame rearrangements with V and J called. Such tables lack part of the clones; where checked against another copy, unresolved V genes explain under half of the gap, and the rest is unexplained. The sample table holds over 25,000 clones, of which approximately 88% were seen once. The ten largest make up around 50% of the sample. The receptor's source is a woman aged 60-75 years with cholangiocarcinoma. Some clones in this sample may be carry-over from other donors' samples. This chain is built from TRBV4-3 and TRBJ2-6, with no reliable assignment of the D segment. This sample comprised peripheral blood, obtained from a patient treated with proton-based radiotherapy. The DNA is as follows: TGCGCCAGCAGCCAAGATCACGGCTCTGGGGCCAACGTCCTGACTTTC. Its protein is CASSQDHGSGANVLTF.